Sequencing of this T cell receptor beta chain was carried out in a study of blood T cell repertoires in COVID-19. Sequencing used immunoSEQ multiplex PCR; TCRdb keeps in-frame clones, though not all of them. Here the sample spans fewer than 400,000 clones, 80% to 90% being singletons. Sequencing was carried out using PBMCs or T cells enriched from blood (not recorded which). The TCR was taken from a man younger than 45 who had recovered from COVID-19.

The CDR3 nucleotides read TGCGCCAGCAGTCACTTCAAGGGGGGGCGTGGGTCCTACGAGCAGTACTTC. This gives the protein CASSHFKGGRGSYEQYF. This chain joins TRBV23-1 and TRBJ2-7; D is perhaps TRBD2 (7 bases). TRBV23-1 is noted as an ORF with a role that remains uncertain. This CDR3 is 17 amino acids long. Between the trimmed V and J ends, which lost 3 bases and 1 base, there was a span of 19 bases.